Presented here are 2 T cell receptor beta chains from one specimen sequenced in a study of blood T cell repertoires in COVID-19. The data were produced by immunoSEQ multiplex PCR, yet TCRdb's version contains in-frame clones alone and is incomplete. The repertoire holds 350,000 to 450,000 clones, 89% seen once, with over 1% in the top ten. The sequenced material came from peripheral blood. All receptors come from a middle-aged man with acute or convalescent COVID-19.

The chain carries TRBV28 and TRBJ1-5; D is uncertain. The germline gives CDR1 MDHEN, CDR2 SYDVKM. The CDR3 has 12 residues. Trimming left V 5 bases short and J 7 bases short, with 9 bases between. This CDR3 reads CASSPRYQPQHF. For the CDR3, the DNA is TGTGCCAGCAGTCCTAGATACCAGCCCCAGCATTTT.

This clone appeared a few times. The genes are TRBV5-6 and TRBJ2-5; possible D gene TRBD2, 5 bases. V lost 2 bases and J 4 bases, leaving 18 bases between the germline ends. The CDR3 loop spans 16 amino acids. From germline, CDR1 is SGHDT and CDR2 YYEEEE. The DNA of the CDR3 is TGTGCCAGCAGCTTTGGATTTTTGGACTTAGGAGAGACCCAGTACTTC. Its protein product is CASSFGFLDLGETQYF.